The TCR beta chain described here comes from a study of OX40 agonist ivuxolimab in advanced cancers. Context from the whole study: Ivuxolimab, which targeted the costimulatory receptor OX40 (CD134), was an agonistic, fully human IgG2 monoclonal antibody. Intravenous ivuxolimab was administered to patients every 2 weeks at six dose levels: 0.01, 0.1, 0.3, 1.5, 3 and 10 mg/kg. Of the roughly 50 dose-escalation patients, hepatocellular carcinoma was present in about 19, melanoma in approximately 15, renal cell carcinoma in 9 and head and neck cancer in 9. The dose-escalation cohort was approximately 83% male with a mean age of around 62 years, ranging from roughly 23 to 90. Prior anti-PD-1, anti-PD-L1 or anti-CTLA-4 therapy was permitted, and checkpoint inhibitors had been received by approximately 39% of dose-escalation patients. Partial responses were achieved by three dose-escalation patients, of whom one had hepatocellular carcinoma and two had cutaneous melanoma. The purpose of peripheral TCRbeta sequencing was to test whether ivuxolimab changed TCR sequence diversity and led to clonal T-cell expansion. The paper reports the monotherapy dose-escalation portion (N of about 50 patients) of the phase I ivuxolimab trial.

To sequence the TCRbeta CDR3 region, genomic DNA was isolated from the sorted cells. The immunoSEQ Assay was used for sequencing of TCRbeta CDR3 regions. TCRdb mirrors the immuneACCESS table, restricted to in-frame sequences. Some clones are absent from its copies; in checked studies, under half trace to an unresolved V gene, and the reason for the others is unknown. The sample has approximately 87,000 clones on record, 92% of them singletons. Together, the top ten hold 3% to 3.5% of the sample. Patients with autoimmune disease history or receiving systemic immunosuppression were excluded from the trial. Peripheral blood for TCR sequencing was collected from all dose cohorts at baseline, on cycle 4 day 1, and on cycle 7 day 1. The samples were drawn from a first-in-human, open-label, multicenter phase I dose-escalation trial of ivuxolimab. Adults with locally advanced or metastatic melanoma, renal cell, hepatocellular, or head and neck squamous cell carcinoma were enrolled in the trial. CD4+ and CD8+ T cells were sorted separately from peripheral blood before TCR sequencing.

What the authors observed across the whole study: Low levels of normalized T-cell clonal expansion were also seen in some patients who did not respond. In the 0.1-3.0 mg/kg groups, partial responders had among the lowest normalized peripheral clonal expansion, particularly in CD8+ T cells. Clonal expansion of both CD4+ and CD8+ blood T cells was observed from baseline to week 6 at doses 0.1 to 3.0 mg/kg. The antigen specificity of the clonally expanded peripheral T cells was not determined. After ivuxolimab, expanded clones were on average more numerous among CD8+ T cells than among CD4+ T cells.

V is clipped by 3 bases and J by 4 bases, and the sequence between their germline boundaries is 13 bases long. Via the germline V gene, CDR1 is MNHEY and CDR2 SVGAGI. The CDR3 goes from the cysteine to the phenylalanine over 14 residues. Just CDR3 DNA is preserved here, 42 bases in frame from base 1. Of note for this clone: Its antigen is unknown. No base quality information exists; no much larger clone differs at one position.

This receptor was taken from an adult with an advanced solid tumor such as melanoma, head and neck, liver or kidney cancer. Recombination joined TRBV6-5 with TRBJ2-7, with no confident D gene call. The sequencing here drew on CD4+ or CD8+ T cells sorted from blood, taken in a trial of the OX40 agonist ivuxolimab. The CDR3 region reads CASSYGTDWYEQYF. At the DNA level, the sequence is TGTGCCAGCAGTTATGGTACAGATTGGTACGAGCAGTACTTC.